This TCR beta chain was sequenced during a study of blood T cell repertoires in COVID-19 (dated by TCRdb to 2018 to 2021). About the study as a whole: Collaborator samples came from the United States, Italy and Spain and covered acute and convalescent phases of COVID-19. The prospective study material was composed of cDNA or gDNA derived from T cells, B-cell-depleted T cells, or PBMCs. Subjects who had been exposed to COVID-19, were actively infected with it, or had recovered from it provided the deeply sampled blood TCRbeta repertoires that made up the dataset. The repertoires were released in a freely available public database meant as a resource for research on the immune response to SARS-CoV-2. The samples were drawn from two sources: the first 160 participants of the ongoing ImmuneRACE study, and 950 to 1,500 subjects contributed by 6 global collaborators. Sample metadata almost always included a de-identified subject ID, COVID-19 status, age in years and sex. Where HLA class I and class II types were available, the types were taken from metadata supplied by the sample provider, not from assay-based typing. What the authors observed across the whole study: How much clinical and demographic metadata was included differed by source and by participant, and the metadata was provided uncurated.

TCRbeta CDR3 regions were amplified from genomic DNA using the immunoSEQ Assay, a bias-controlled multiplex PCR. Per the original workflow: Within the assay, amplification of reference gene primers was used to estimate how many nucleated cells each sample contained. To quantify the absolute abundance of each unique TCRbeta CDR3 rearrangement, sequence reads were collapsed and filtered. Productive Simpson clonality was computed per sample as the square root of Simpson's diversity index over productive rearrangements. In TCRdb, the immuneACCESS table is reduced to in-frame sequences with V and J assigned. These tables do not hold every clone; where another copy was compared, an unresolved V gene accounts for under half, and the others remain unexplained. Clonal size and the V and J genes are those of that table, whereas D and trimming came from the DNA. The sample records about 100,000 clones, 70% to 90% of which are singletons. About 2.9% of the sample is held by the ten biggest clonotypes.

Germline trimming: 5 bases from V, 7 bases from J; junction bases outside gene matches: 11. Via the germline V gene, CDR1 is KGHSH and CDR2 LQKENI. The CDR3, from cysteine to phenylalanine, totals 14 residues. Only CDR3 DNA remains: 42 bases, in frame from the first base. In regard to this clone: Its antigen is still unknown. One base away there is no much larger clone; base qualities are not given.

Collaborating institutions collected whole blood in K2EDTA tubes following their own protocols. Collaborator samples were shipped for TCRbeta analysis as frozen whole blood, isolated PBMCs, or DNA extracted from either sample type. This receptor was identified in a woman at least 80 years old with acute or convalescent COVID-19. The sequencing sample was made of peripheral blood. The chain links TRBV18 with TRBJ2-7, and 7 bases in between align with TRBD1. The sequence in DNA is TGTGCCAGCTCAATGAGACAGGGCTTGGGGGAGCAGTACTTC. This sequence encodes CASSMRQGLGEQYF.